This T cell receptor (beta chain) was sequenced during a study of T cells in Graves' hyperthyroidism and ophthalmopathy. Trimming pared 3 bases from V and 5 bases from J, leaving 7 bases between. The germline CDR1 and CDR2 sequences are LNHDA and SQIVND (reference sequence). The CDR3 sequence is 13 residues long. Any symptoms of ophthalmopathy came after the first hyperthyroidism diagnosis, from which the blood sample dates. Overall study results and limits: Classification by a 13 V-J model distinguished ophthalmopathy from stable hyperthyroidism. Blood also held most thyroid clonotypes expanded beyond 0.001.

TCR beta CDR3 regions were amplified from RNA. First-round RT-PCR with HTBI primers amplified the TCR CDR3 region. TCRdb independently ran MiXCR on the multiplex PCR reads; one entry per CDR3 protein. The sample holds about 350,000 distinct CDR3 sequences, approximately 18% seen once. This clonotype was observed many times. What it binds is not known. This clonotype originated in a woman in her 30s with Graves' hyperthyroidism that later progressed to Graves' ophthalmopathy. The sequenced sample consisted of blood. The chain links TRBV19 to TRBJ2-2; maybe TRBD2 (5 bases). CDR3 loop: CASSIGGTGELFF. The CDR3 DNA reads TGTGCCAGTAGTATTGGCGGGACCGGGGAGCTGTTTTTT.